Below, 22 T cell receptor beta chains from the same sample are listed, as sequenced in a study of blood T cell repertoires in COVID-19. This table comes from immunoSEQ multiplex PCR, and its TCRdb copy is limited to in-frame clones, with some not included. The sample contains about 170,000 clones, 85% to 90% of which appear only once. Sequences were obtained from peripheral blood. The receptor set was obtained from a woman over 75 with COVID-19, enrolled during active disease.

The chain carries TRBV12-3 or TRBV12-4 and TRBJ1-1, with 7 bases lining up with TRBD1. The CDR3 totals 13 residues. J was trimmed by 5 bases and V by 5 bases; bases with no gene match: 5. In DNA form, the CDR3 reads TGTGCCAGCAGTAAACAGGGGAAAACTGAAGCTTTCTTT. It is translated as CASSKQGKTEAFF.

CDR3 sequence reads: CASSIGQPGGDTQYF. Here the CDR3 DNA reads TGTGCCAGTAGTATTGGACAGCCGGGTGGAGATACGCAGTATTTT. The chain combines TRBV19 with TRBJ2-3; D perhaps matches TRBD1 (6 bases). The CDR3 has 15 residues. The germline V gene has CDR1 LNHDA and CDR2 SQIVND (reference sequence). V gave up 3 bases and J gave up 5 bases, with 15 bases separating them.

This rearrangement joins TRBV5-1 to TRBJ1-1, with D unresolved. The CDR3 sequence is 13 residues long. V was trimmed by 4 bases and J by 3 bases, leaving 10 bases between them. Germline V CDR1 and CDR2: SGHRS, YFSETQ. CDR3 in DNA: TGCGCCAGCAGCCTCAGGCTTCACACTGAAGCTTTCTTT. This encodes CASSLRLHTEAFF.

The genes are TRBV5-3 and TRBJ2-2, with D possibly being TRBD1 (5 bases). TRBV5-3 is given ORF status, its function remaining uncertain. The V gene lost 2 bases and the J gene lost 0 bases, with 11 bases spanning the gap. The CDR3 is 16 residues long. CDR3 loop: CARSFGARPNTGELFF. CDR3 DNA sequence: TGTGCCAGAAGCTTTGGGGCTAGGCCGAACACCGGGGAGCTGTTTTTT.

V and J are TRBV28 and TRBJ1-3, with D uncertain. Germline-derived CDR1 and CDR2 are MDHEN and SYDVKM. The CDR3 has 12 amino acids. The V end was cut by 5 bases, the J end by 3 bases, with 5 bases between. The CDR3 nucleotides are TGTGCCAGCAGTCTCGTTGGAAACACCATATATTTT. It yields the protein CASSLVGNTIYF.

The genes are TRBV19 and TRBJ1-2; 7 nucleotides match TRBD1. Trimming at V came to 7 bases and at J to 8 bases, leaving 19 bases not matched to a gene. Per the germline V gene, CDR1 is LNHDA and CDR2 is SQIVND (reference sequence). The CDR3 loop spans 16 amino acids. CDR3 amino acids: CASTGQVGQVDFGYTF. CDR3 DNA sequence: TGTGCCAGTACCGGACAGGTCGGACAGGTGGATTTCGGCTACACCTTC.

This clone turned up a few times. The V gene is TRBV5-6, the J gene TRBJ1-1; D not certain. The CDR3 is made up of 13 amino acids. From germline, CDR1 is SGHDT and CDR2 YYEEEE. V lost 0 bases to trimming and J lost 0 bases, with 3 bases between them. The CDR3 protein is CASSLDMNTEAFF. The CDR3 nucleotides read TGTGCCAGCAGCTTGGATATGAACACTGAAGCTTTCTTT.

The chain carries TRBV4-2 and TRBJ2-4; perhaps TRBD1 as D (6 bases). The CDR3 is 18 amino acids. V lost 3 bases and J 1 base, leaving 19 bases between the germline ends. Germline CDR1 reads LGHNA; CDR2 reads YNFKEQ. CDR3 sequence: CASSHIFSGAGAKNIQYF. The CDR3 region has the DNA TGTGCCAGCAGCCATATTTTTTCAGGGGCTGGGGCCAAAAACATTCAGTACTTC.

The chain combines TRBV6-2 or TRBV6-3 with TRBJ1-5; D perhaps matches TRBD1 (6 bases). Trimming took off 6 bases at V and 1 base at J, with 22 bases between the two ends. The germline V gene encodes CDR1 MNHEY and CDR2 SVGEGT. This CDR3 is 18 amino acids long. CDR3 sequence: CASSPFLYRERSNQPQHF. The CDR3 DNA reads TGTGCCAGCAGCCCGTTTCTTTACAGGGAAAGGAGCAATCAGCCCCAGCATTTT.

The chain recombines TRBV19 with TRBJ1-4; 9 nucleotides align to TRBD1. CDR1 is LNHDA, CDR2 SQIVND, per germline (reference sequence). The length of the CDR3 is 15 residues. After removal of 5 bases from V and 6 bases from J, the junction contained 7 bases not matched to a gene. The CDR3 spells CASSARTGAYEKLFF. The CDR3 bases are TGTGCCAGTAGTGCTCGGACAGGGGCTTATGAAAAACTGTTTTTT.

Only one count was recorded for this clone. V gene TRBV6-6 combines with J gene TRBJ2-3, with 7 bases that match TRBD1. In germline, CDR1 is MNHNY, CDR2 SVGAGI (reference sequence). The V and J ends lost 5 bases and 4 bases, in that order; junction bases with no gene match: 6. This CDR3 has 14 residues. CDR3: CASSTNRGADTQYF. The CDR3 DNA reads TGTGCCAGCAGTACCAACAGGGGCGCAGATACGCAGTATTTT.

Concerning this clone itself: This same CDR3 is encoded by further DNA sequences in the sample. V and J are TRBV28 and TRBJ2-1, with 9 nucleotides matching TRBD1. Per the germline V gene, CDR1 is MDHEN and CDR2 is SYDVKM. This CDR3 is built from 16 residues. V gave up 6 bases and J gave up 0 bases; unmatched junction bases: 6. The CDR3 DNA sequence: TGTGCCAGCAGGACAGGGGGAGGGAGCTCCTACAATGAGCAGTTCTTC. It codes for CASRTGGGSSYNEQFF. The variable domain in full, with the rest retrieved from reference TRBV28 and TRBJ2-1, is DVKVTQSSRYLVKRTGEKVFLECVQDMDHENMFWYRQDPGLGLRLIYFSYDVKMKEKGDIPEGYSVSREKKERFSLILESASTNQTSMYLCASRTGGGSSYNEQFFGPGTRLTVL.

The V and J genes are TRBV6-6 and TRBJ2-7; 7 bases are a match to TRBD1. With V trimmed by 2 bases and J by 7 bases, 2 bases remained unmatched. The germline V gene has CDR1 MNHNY and CDR2 SVGAGI (reference sequence). The CDR3 has 12 amino acids. CDR3 in DNA: TGTGCCAGCAGTTACCCGGACAGGGAGCAGTACTTC. Protein sequence: CASSYPDREQYF.

The chain combines TRBV5-1 with TRBJ2-3; the D gene is possibly TRBD1 (6 bases). The V gene lost 5 bases and the J gene lost 2 bases, with 18 bases spanning the gap. Germline V lookup: CDR1 SGHRS, CDR2 YFSETQ. The CDR3 covers 16 residues. In DNA, the CDR3 is TGCGCCAGCAGGTTCGGACAGCACTTAAACACAGATACGCAGTATTTT. Protein sequence: CASRFGQHLNTDTQYF.

V and J are TRBV7-9 and TRBJ1-2, with 9 nucleotides matching TRBD1. The CDR3 loop spans 14 amino acids. Trimming removed 0 bases from V and 8 bases from J; junction bases left unmatched: 4. Germline V CDR1 and CDR2: SEHNR, FQNEAQ (reference sequence). CDR3: CASSLATGGLGYTF. CDR3 in DNA: TGTGCCAGCAGCTTAGCCACAGGGGGCCTCGGCTACACCTTC.

In nucleotides, the CDR3 is TGTGCCAGCAGCTTAGGACTGTTCACAGATACGCAGTATTTT. Protein product: CASSLGLFTDTQYF. The V call is TRBV7-2, the J call TRBJ2-3; D is uncertain. The germline CDR1 and CDR2 sequences are SGHTA and FQGNSA. The germline V and J ends were trimmed by 1 base and 2 bases, with 7 bases remaining between them. The CDR3 spans 14 residues.

The chain employs TRBV3-1 (or the pseudogene TRBV3-2) and TRBJ1-4; the D is unclear. V was cut by 1 base and J by 10 bases, with 13 bases left in between. This CDR3 has 14 amino acids. The germline V gene encodes CDR1 LGHDT and CDR2 YNNKEL (reference sequence). CDR3 protein: CASSQGRGGSKLFF. DNA of the CDR3: TGTGCCAGCAGCCAAGGACGGGGTGGGTCAAAACTGTTTTTT.

The rearrangement uses TRBV25-1 and TRBJ2-1; 9 positions agree with TRBD1. This CDR3 is 16 amino acids long. With 5 bases clipped from V and 3 bases from J, the junction kept 8 bases outside the gene matches. The germline V gene encodes CDR1 MGHDK and CDR2 SYGVNS. The CDR3 sequence: CASSPSSGQGYNEQFF. The CDR3 nucleotides are TGTGCCAGCAGTCCTAGTTCGGGACAGGGCTACAATGAGCAGTTCTTC.

Here the CDR3 reads CASSQERFRDRNEKLFF. The CDR3 region has the DNA TGTGCCAGCAGCCAAGAACGATTCCGGGACAGGAATGAAAAACTGTTTTTT. The gene calls are TRBV3-1 (or the pseudogene TRBV3-2) and TRBJ1-4; 8 bases fit TRBD1. CDR1 and CDR2 from the germline V gene are LGHDT and YNNKEL (reference sequence). Unmatched junction bases numbered 8, after V lost 0 bases and J lost 5 bases. The CDR3 is 17 amino acids.

The V call is TRBV9, the J call TRBJ2-1; 10 positions agree with TRBD2. Germline CDR1 and CDR2: SGDLS and YYNGEE. This CDR3 is 16 amino acids long. V shed 0 bases and J 4 bases; nucleotides not matched to a gene: 4. In DNA form, the CDR3 reads TGTGCCAGCAGCGTAGGCTCTAGCGGGAGATACAATGAGCAGTTCTTC. This gives the protein CASSVGSSGRYNEQFF. The full variable domain, its missing parts supplied by reference TRBV9 and TRBJ2-1, is DSGVTQTPKHLITATGQRVTLRCSPRSGDLSVYWYQQSLDQGLQFLIQYYNGEERAKGNILERFSAQQFPDLHSELNLSSLELGDSALYFCASSVGSSGRYNEQFFGPGTRLTVL.

This clone has a handful of counts. The chain couples TRBV18 to TRBJ1-1; D is unresolved. Germline V CDR1 and CDR2: KGHSH, LQKENI. With 3 bases removed from V and 4 bases from J, the gap between germline ends came to 12 bases. The CDR3 runs to 14 residues. This chain's CDR3 is CASSPGLVGTEAFF. CDR3 coding DNA: TGTGCCAGCTCACCCGGGTTGGTGGGCACTGAAGCTTTCTTT.

This clone was detected once. The chain links TRBV7-2 to TRBJ2-7; weak D call: TRBD1 (5 bases). Germline assignment: CDR1 SGHTA and CDR2 FQGNSA. V dropped 1 base and J dropped 2 bases, with 6 bases sitting between them. This CDR3 is built from 13 residues. The CDR3 loop reads CASSLGGPYEQYF. The CDR3 DNA reads as TGTGCCAGCAGCTTAGGGGGCCCCTACGAGCAGTACTTC.